A single sample gave rise to the 10 T cell receptor beta chains below, sequenced in a study of CD8+ T cells in alopecia areata. Isolated RNA was reverse transcribed into cDNA used as the sequencing template. Here immunoSEQ multiplex PCR was the method, and the copy in TCRdb shows in-frame clones only, minus some. The table has around 140,000 clones, 86% seen once. Indicated treatment: oral pan-JAK inhibitor, 5-10 mg twice daily. The sequences come from CD8+ T cells sorted from blood, collected at week 4, from a patient treated with tofacitinib. The receptors originated from a human donor with alopecia areata.

This chain connects TRBV4-1 to TRBJ2-4; D not certain. The CDR3 loop spans 15 amino acids. Germline lookup yields CDR1 MGHRA and CDR2 YSYEKL. V shed 0 bases and J shed 0 bases, with 6 bases lying between them. The DNA for the CDR3 is TGCGCCAGCAGCCAAGAGTGGGTAGCCAAAAACATTCAGTACTTC. Residues: CASSQEWVAKNIQYF.

The chain links TRBV4-1 to TRBJ2-1; D is unclear. The germline CDR1 and CDR2 sequences are MGHRA and YSYEKL. The CDR3 runs to 15 residues. Trimming shortened V by 4 bases and J by 0 bases, and 10 bases separated the two germline ends. The CDR3: CASSPATDSYNEQFF. In nucleotides, the CDR3 is TGCGCCAGCAGCCCAGCGACTGACTCCTACAATGAGCAGTTCTTC.

The chain recombines TRBV4-2 with TRBJ2-7, with D perhaps TRBD1 or TRBD2 (5 bases each). This CDR3 is built from 15 residues. V was shortened by 0 bases and J by 0 bases, with 9 bases between the two germline ends. Germline loops: CDR1 LGHNA, CDR2 YNFKEQ. The DNA of the CDR3 is TGTGCCAGCAGCCAAGATACCGGGGCCTCCTACGAGCAGTACTTC. Translated: CASSQDTGASYEQYF.

This clone was recorded only once. This rearrangement joins TRBV29-1 to TRBJ1-2; maybe TRBD1 (6 bases). In germline, CDR1 is SQVTM, CDR2 ANQGSEA. This CDR3 region has 13 residues. Deletions cut 3 bases from V and 7 bases from J, with 15 bases between. Written as DNA, the CDR3 is TGCAGCGTTGAGGGGGGGCTGTCAGGTGGCTACACCTTC. Translation gives CSVEGGLSGGYTF.

Comments on this clone: A read error may produce the germline difference seen at one junction end. The chain couples TRBV29-1 to TRBJ2-7; D ambiguous. CDR3 length: 13 amino acids. CDR1 is SQVTM, CDR2 ANQGSEA, per germline. In DNA, the CDR3 is TGCAACGTTGTAATTTTAGGAAGGAACGAGCAGTACTTC. It translates to CNVVILGRNEQYF.

The chain uses TRBV6-1 and TRBJ2-7; 8 bases match TRBD1. Trimming cost V 6 bases and J 6 bases; bases outside gene matches: 7. This CDR3 comprises 13 residues. CDR1 MNHNS and CDR2 SASEGT come from the germline V gene. CDR3 DNA: TGTGCCAGCAGCCCACAGGGGGTGCGCGAGCAGTACTTC. The encoded protein is CASSPQGVREQYF.

V gene TRBV9 combines with J gene TRBJ1-1, with D possibly being TRBD1 (5 bases). This CDR3 region has 13 residues. The V gene lost 4 bases and the J gene lost 3 bases, with 10 bases spanning the gap. The V gene's germline CDR1 is SGDLS and CDR2 YYNGEE. CDR3 coding DNA: TGTGCCAGCAGCTCCGGGGGGGACACTGAAGCTTTCTTT. It translates to CASSSGGDTEAFF.

The sample holds a few counts of this clone. This chain links TRBV29-1 with TRBJ2-3; D ambiguous. Germline CDR1 is SQVTM and CDR2 is ANQGSEA. Trimming took off 4 bases at V and 2 bases at J, with 13 bases between the two ends. This CDR3 is 14 amino acids long. The CDR3 nucleotides are TGCAGCGTTGTGGCTTCCATAGACACAGATACGCAGTATTTT. Its translation: CSVVASIDTDTQYF.

This chain uses TRBV23-1 with TRBJ2-3; D is perhaps TRBD1 or TRBD2 (5 bases each). TRBV23-1 is sorted into the ORF group, with uncertain function. V was clipped by 2 bases and J by 10 bases, with 13 bases between them. The CDR3 spans 13 residues. DNA for the CDR3: TGCGCCAGCAGTCAACCCATGGGGGAGTCGCAGTATTTT. Translation gives CASSQPMGESQYF.

The V and J genes are TRBV6-5 and TRBJ2-2, with no clear D. V was shortened by 6 bases and J by 6 bases, with 11 bases between the two germline ends. From germline, CDR1 is MNHEY and CDR2 SVGAGI. The CDR3 length is 13 residues. CDR3 DNA sequence: TGTGCCAGCAGCTCCGATGGTGCCGGGGAGCTGTTTTTT. Translation gives CASSSDGAGELFF.